These T cell receptor beta chains were read from a single sample in a study of shared clonotypes between healthy human individuals. Libraries were prepared by immunoSEQ multiplex PCR; TCRdb keeps only in-frame clonotypes and omits some of them. Altogether a few hundred thousand clones are present, 70% to 75% being singletons, with the ten largest covering 8.5% to 12%. The sequencing sample was made of memory CD4+ T cells sorted from blood. The source of these receptors is a man younger than 40 in good health. Each CDR3 is given with its conserved first and last residue. Each record gives: V gene, J gene, clone size, D gene, CDR3 DNA, CDR3 protein. A D gene is named only where the DNA matches it firmly. A clone size is listed for some rows: how often the clone was seen (once, few, many), or a class if it is expanded.

v_call: TRBV15
j_call: TRBJ1-5
clone_size: -
d_call: -
cdr3_nt: TGTGCCACCAGCAGCGAAGCCTATAGCAATCAGCCCCAGCATTTT
cdr3_aa: CATSSEAYSNQPQHF

v_call: TRBV27
j_call: TRBJ1-5
clone_size: -
d_call: -
cdr3_nt: TGTGCCAGCAGTCTAGCGGGGGGCAATCAGCCCCAGCATTTT
cdr3_aa: CASSLAGGNQPQHF

v_call: TRBV7-2
j_call: TRBJ1-1
clone_size: -
d_call: -
cdr3_nt: TGTGCCAGCAGCTTTGGGGGGAGGACTGAAGCTTTCTTT
cdr3_aa: CASSFGGRTEAFF

v_call: TRBV9
j_call: TRBJ2-1
clone_size: -
d_call: TRBD1
cdr3_nt: TGTGCCAGCAGCGCGACAGGGTCCTACAATGAGCAGTTCTTC
cdr3_aa: CASSATGSYNEQFF

v_call: TRBV7-9
j_call: TRBJ2-2
clone_size: -
d_call: TRBD2
cdr3_nt: TGTGCCAGCAAAGCACTAGCGGGAGGGCCGAACACCGGGGAGCTGTTTTTT
cdr3_aa: CASKALAGGPNTGELFF

v_call: TRBV2
j_call: TRBJ2-3
clone_size: -
d_call: -
cdr3_nt: TGTGCCAGCAGTGAATACCAGCAAGCGTATTTT
cdr3_aa: CASSEYQQAYF

v_call: TRBV7-2
j_call: TRBJ2-2
clone_size: -
d_call: -
cdr3_nt: TGTGCCAGCAGCTTAGGCTCGCGTAACACCGGGGAGCTGTTTTTT
cdr3_aa: CASSLGSRNTGELFF

v_call: TRBV10-1
j_call: TRBJ2-2
clone_size: -
d_call: -
cdr3_nt: TGCGCCAGCAGTGGTAGGGGAAGCGGCGGGGAGCTGTTTTTT
cdr3_aa: CASSGRGSGGELFF

v_call: TRBV6-1
j_call: TRBJ1-2
clone_size: -
d_call: -
cdr3_nt: TGTGCCAGCAAGAAAGGACCGACTAACTATGGCTACACCTTC
cdr3_aa: CASKKGPTNYGYTF

v_call: TRBV11-2
j_call: TRBJ2-3
clone_size: many
d_call: TRBD2
cdr3_nt: TGTGCCAGCAGTTTCGAAATCGGGGGGGTAGATACGCAGTATTTT
cdr3_aa: CASSFEIGGVDTQYF

v_call: TRBV18
j_call: TRBJ2-1
clone_size: -
d_call: TRBD2
cdr3_nt: TGTGCCAGCTCCCGCGGGGGTCTAAGTAGCGGGAGCAATGAGCAGTTCTTC
cdr3_aa: CASSRGGLSSGSNEQFF

v_call: TRBV7-2
j_call: TRBJ1-5
clone_size: few
d_call: -
cdr3_nt: TGTGCCAGCAGGGGGACGGGCAATCAGCCCCAGCATTTT
cdr3_aa: CASRGTGNQPQHF

v_call: TRBV9
j_call: TRBJ2-5
clone_size: -
d_call: -
cdr3_nt: TGTGCCAGCAGCGTAGGGCTTGTGGAGACCCAGTACTTC
cdr3_aa: CASSVGLVETQYF

v_call: TRBV7-6
j_call: TRBJ2-1
clone_size: -
d_call: -
cdr3_nt: TGTGCCAGCAGCTTCCCGCAAATCAATGAGCAGTTCTTC
cdr3_aa: CASSFPQINEQFF

v_call: TRBV18
j_call: TRBJ2-3
clone_size: -
d_call: -
cdr3_nt: TGTGCCAGCTCACCAAAAGATACGCAGTATTTT
cdr3_aa: CASSPKDTQYF

v_call: TRBV28
j_call: TRBJ2-3
clone_size: few
d_call: -
cdr3_nt: TGTGCCAGCAGATATCCCTTTGGGGGCAGCACAGATACGCAGTATTTT
cdr3_aa: CASRYPFGGSTDTQYF

v_call: TRBV5-1
j_call: TRBJ2-1
clone_size: -
d_call: TRBD2
cdr3_nt: TGCGCCAGCAGCTCTTGGACTAGCGATATGAATGAGCAGTTCTTC
cdr3_aa: CASSSWTSDMNEQFF

v_call: TRBV6-4
j_call: TRBJ1-1
clone_size: -
d_call: -
cdr3_nt: TGTGCCAGCAGTGACTCGAAAGGCCGGGTGAACACTGAAGCTTTCTTT
cdr3_aa: CASSDSKGRVNTEAFF

v_call: TRBV10-3
j_call: TRBJ2-1
clone_size: -
d_call: -
cdr3_nt: TGTGCCATCACCCGTCGCCTATCCACCTCCAGCTCCTACAATGAGCAGTTCTTC
cdr3_aa: CAITRRLSTSSSYNEQFF

v_call: TRBV27
j_call: TRBJ2-2
clone_size: -
d_call: TRBD1
cdr3_nt: TGTGCCAGCCAAAACAGGGGGGCCGGGGAGCTGTTTTTT
cdr3_aa: CASQNRGAGELFF

v_call: TRBV23-1
j_call: TRBJ2-3
clone_size: -
d_call: TRBD2
cdr3_nt: TGCGCCAGCAGTCATGTAGCGGGAGTTCGGCACGGCACAGATACGCAGTATTTT
cdr3_aa: CASSHVAGVRHGTDTQYF

v_call: TRBV5-1
j_call: TRBJ1-2
clone_size: -
d_call: -
cdr3_nt: TGCGCCAGCAACGAGGGTCCAGGGAGAATGGACTATGGCTACACCTTC
cdr3_aa: CASNEGPGRMDYGYTF

v_call: TRBV4-1
j_call: TRBJ2-1
clone_size: -
d_call: -
cdr3_nt: TGCGCCAGCAGCCAAGGAAACGCCGGCTCCTACAATGAGCAGTTCTTC
cdr3_aa: CASSQGNAGSYNEQFF

v_call: TRBV5-8
j_call: TRBJ1-5
clone_size: few
d_call: -
cdr3_nt: TGTGCCAGCAGTAGCCTAAATAGCAATCAGCCCCAGCATTTT
cdr3_aa: CASSSLNSNQPQHF

v_call: TRBV7-8
j_call: TRBJ2-7
clone_size: few
d_call: -
cdr3_nt: TGTGCCAGCAGCTTATTGGTGCGGGCTTCCTACGAGCAGTACTTC
cdr3_aa: CASSLLVRASYEQYF

v_call: TRBV7-9
j_call: TRBJ2-3
clone_size: -
d_call: -
cdr3_nt: TGTGCCAGCAGCTTTAGCGGAATCACAGATACGCAGTATTTT
cdr3_aa: CASSFSGITDTQYF

v_call: TRBV19
j_call: TRBJ2-2
clone_size: once
d_call: TRBD2
cdr3_nt: TGTGCCAGTAGTAAAATCTTCTCTAGCGGAGCCCTTAACACCGGGGAGCTGTTTTTT
cdr3_aa: CASSKIFSSGALNTGELFF

v_call: TRBV7-9
j_call: TRBJ2-7
clone_size: -
d_call: -
cdr3_nt: TGTGCCAGCAGCTTGACTGGGGTGTACTACGAGCAGTACTTC
cdr3_aa: CASSLTGVYYEQYF

v_call: TRBV19
j_call: TRBJ2-1
clone_size: -
d_call: -
cdr3_nt: TGTGCCAGTAGTATAGATCTGGCTCTAGGGCAGTTCTTC
cdr3_aa: CASSIDLALGQFF

v_call: TRBV25-1
j_call: TRBJ1-4
clone_size: -
d_call: -
cdr3_nt: TGTGCCAGCAGTGAATCCCTCGGGATGGCCGAAAAACTGTTTTTT
cdr3_aa: CASSESLGMAEKLFF

v_call: TRBV7-6
j_call: TRBJ2-1
clone_size: -
d_call: -
cdr3_nt: TGTGCCAGCAGCCCCGGGACTGTGCTTACCAATGAGCAGTTCTTC
cdr3_aa: CASSPGTVLTNEQFF

v_call: TRBV2
j_call: TRBJ2-1
clone_size: -
d_call: -
cdr3_nt: TGTGCCAGCCTAGAATGGCTAGCCAACAATGAGCAGTTCTTC
cdr3_aa: CASLEWLANNEQFF

v_call: TRBV15
j_call: TRBJ1-2
clone_size: -
d_call: TRBD1
cdr3_nt: TGTGCCACCAGCAGAGATCTCGGGGGAGCGACAGGGGGCGCGGAGGGCTACACCTTC
cdr3_aa: CATSRDLGGATGGAEGYTF

v_call: TRBV5-1
j_call: TRBJ1-5
clone_size: -
d_call: -
cdr3_nt: TGCGCCAGCAGCTTGTCGGGGGGTAGCAATCAGCCCCAGCATTTT
cdr3_aa: CASSLSGGSNQPQHF

v_call: TRBV30
j_call: TRBJ1-2
clone_size: -
d_call: TRBD1
cdr3_nt: TGTGCCTGGAGGCCCCGTCGACAGGGGGTGGATGGCTACACCTTC
cdr3_aa: CAWRPRRQGVDGYTF

v_call: TRBV18
j_call: TRBJ2-3
clone_size: -
d_call: -
cdr3_nt: TGTGCCAGCTCATCCGGAGCTAGTAGCACAGATACGCAGTATTTT
cdr3_aa: CASSSGASSTDTQYF

v_call: TRBV2
j_call: TRBJ2-2
clone_size: -
d_call: TRBD1
cdr3_nt: TGTGCCAGCAGTGAAACAGGGGCGGGCGGGGAGCTGTTTTTT
cdr3_aa: CASSETGAGGELFF

v_call: TRBV6-1
j_call: TRBJ2-7
clone_size: -
d_call: -
cdr3_nt: TGTGCCAGCAGTTTAGCTTCCTACGAGCAGTACTTC
cdr3_aa: CASSLASYEQYF

v_call: TRBV28
j_call: TRBJ1-5
clone_size: -
d_call: TRBD1
cdr3_nt: TGTGCCAGCAGAACGACAGGGTTCCATCAGCCCCAGCATTTT
cdr3_aa: CASRTTGFHQPQHF

v_call: TRBV30
j_call: TRBJ2-3
clone_size: -
d_call: TRBD1
cdr3_nt: TGTGCCCGGGACAGGGTGGGAGATACGCAGTATTTT
cdr3_aa: CARDRVGDTQYF

v_call: TRBV6-5
j_call: TRBJ1-1
clone_size: once
d_call: -
cdr3_nt: TGTGCCAGCAGGCGGTCGGGGGACACTGAAGCTTTCTTT
cdr3_aa: CASRRSGDTEAFF

v_call: TRBV7-6
j_call: TRBJ1-2
clone_size: -
d_call: -
cdr3_nt: TGTGCCAGCAGCTTAGCGGAGATCTCCTATGGCTACACCTTC
cdr3_aa: CASSLAEISYGYTF

v_call: TRBV7-2
j_call: TRBJ2-7
clone_size: -
d_call: TRBD2
cdr3_nt: TGTGCCAGCAGCTTTCCGTCAAGAAGCGGGGGCTCCTACGAGCAGTACTTC
cdr3_aa: CASSFPSRSGGSYEQYF

v_call: TRBV19
j_call: TRBJ2-7
clone_size: -
d_call: TRBD2
cdr3_nt: TGTGCCAGTAGCCTCACTAGCGGGAGTAGCGACGAGCAGTACTTC
cdr3_aa: CASSLTSGSSDEQYF

v_call: TRBV27
j_call: TRBJ2-1
clone_size: few
d_call: TRBD2
cdr3_nt: TGTGCCAGCAGTTTCGGGCTTGGGCGGGGGAAATACAATGAGCAGTTCTTC
cdr3_aa: CASSFGLGRGKYNEQFF